This record covers a single T cell receptor beta chain. This sample was taken from a study of blood T cell repertoires in COVID-19. In the authors' methods: Reference gene primers were amplified, and this amplification served to estimate nucleated cell counts. The protocol was immunoSEQ multiplex PCR, while the TCRdb copy is restricted to in-frame clones and leaves out a portion. V and J calls plus clone size are reproduced from that table; the DNA served to infer D and trimming. The sample carries roughly 190,000 clones, 88% recorded once. Germline V gene lookup returns CDR1 KGHSH and CDR2 LQKENI. V gave up 6 bases and J gave up 3 bases; unmatched junction bases: 4. CDR3 length equals 13 residues.

Input material: peripheral blood. V is TRBV18 and J is TRBJ1-1; 7 positions match TRBD1. The origin of this receptor is a man between 25 and 39 years old with acute or convalescent COVID-19. As DNA, the CDR3 is TGTGCCAGCTCGACACAGGGGCACACTGAAGCTTTCTTT. Amino acid sequence: CASSTQGHTEAFF.